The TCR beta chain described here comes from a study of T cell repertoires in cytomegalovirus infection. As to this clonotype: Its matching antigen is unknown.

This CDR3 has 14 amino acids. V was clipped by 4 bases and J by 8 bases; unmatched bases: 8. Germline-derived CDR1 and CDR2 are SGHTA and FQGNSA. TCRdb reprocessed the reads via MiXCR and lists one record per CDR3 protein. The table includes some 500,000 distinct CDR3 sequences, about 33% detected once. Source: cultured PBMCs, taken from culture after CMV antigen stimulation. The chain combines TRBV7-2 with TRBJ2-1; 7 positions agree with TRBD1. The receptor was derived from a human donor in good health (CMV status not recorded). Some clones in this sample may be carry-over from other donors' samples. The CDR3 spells CASSSGGQGHEQFF. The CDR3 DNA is TGTGCCAGCAGCTCAGGGGGTCAGGGCCATGAGCAGTTCTTC.